This TCR beta chain was profiled in a study of Ad26.COV2.S vaccination and SARS-CoV-2 variants. Noted treatment: around 19 received Ad26.COV2.S at low or high dose, single or two shots; 5 received placebo; per-sample allocation not given. The samples were gathered on day 63 after the first injection of vaccine or placebo. Method: immunoSEQ multiplex PCR; TCRdb's copy keeps in-frame clones and lacks some. The sample consists of a few hundred thousand clones, around 92% of them appearing once. The sample was peripheral blood, taken in a trial of Ad26.COV2.S vaccine versus placebo. The receptor was isolated from a person aged 18-65 years who received the Ad26.COV2.S COVID-19 vaccine or a placebo.

The CDR3 sequence is CASSPTAHAEAFF. The CDR3 nucleotides read TGTGCCAGCAGCCCCACCGCGCACGCTGAAGCTTTCTTT. The chain has TRBV11-2 and TRBJ1-1; no definite D call. CDR1 and CDR2 from the germline V gene are SGHAT and FQNNGV. The CDR3 loop spans 13 amino acids. V was cut by 5 bases and J by 6 bases, with 13 bases left in between.